The 22 T cell receptor beta chains in this list originate from one sample, sequenced in a study of blood T cell repertoires in COVID-19. Repertoires were generated with immunoSEQ multiplex PCR, while TCRdb's copy carries only in-frame clones and drops some. Of about 68,000 clones listed, roughly nine tenths are singletons. The sequencing input was peripheral blood. Receptors originate from a man between 50 and 59 years old with COVID-19, enrolled during active disease.

The genes are TRBV6-4 and TRBJ1-2; weak D call: TRBD1 (5 bases). V shed 0 bases and J shed 4 bases, with 18 bases lying between them. Germline V CDR1 and CDR2: MRHNA, SNTAGT. The CDR3 loop spans 17 amino acids. This CDR3 is CASSDSSLVGLRYGYTF. CDR3 DNA: TGTGCCAGCAGTGACTCGAGTCTGGTGGGGCTTCGCTATGGCTACACCTTC.

CDR3 region: CAISESTGGQEQYF. In DNA, the CDR3 is TGTGCCATCAGTGAGTCGACGGGGGGGCAAGAGCAGTATTTT. The chain recombines TRBV10-3 with TRBJ2-3; the match to TRBD2 covers 8 bases. The CDR3 has 14 residues. The J segment lost 11 bases and the V segment lost 0 bases, leaving 7 bases of the junction unmatched. CDR1 and CDR2 from the germline V gene are ENHRY and SYGVKD.

The rearrangement joins TRBV30 to TRBJ2-5, with 8 positions matching TRBD1. Germline CDR1 and CDR2: GTSNPN and SVGIG (reference sequence). This CDR3 spans 17 amino acids. Trimming removed 2 bases from V and 3 bases from J; junction bases left unmatched: 14. In nucleotides, the CDR3 is TGTGCCTGGAGTCTTACCGGACAGGGCTGGGGAGAAGAGACCCAGTACTTC. Its protein is CAWSLTGQGWGEETQYF.

The chain carries TRBV19 and TRBJ2-2; 11 bases align to TRBD2. CDR1 is LNHDA and CDR2 is SQIVND in the germline V gene (reference sequence). The J segment lost 5 bases and the V segment lost 4 bases, leaving 6 bases of the junction unmatched. This CDR3 has 16 residues. Here the CDR3 reads CASSKPSGRSTGELFF. In nucleotides, the CDR3 is TGTGCCAGTAGTAAACCTAGCGGGAGGAGTACCGGGGAGCTGTTTTTT.

This clone was counted between two and nine times. This chain links TRBV7-9 with TRBJ2-1, with D unresolved. From germline, CDR1 is SEHNR and CDR2 FQNEAQ (reference sequence). The CDR3 consists of 12 residues. Between the trimmed V and J ends, which lost 4 bases and 9 bases, there was a span of 10 bases. The DNA for the CDR3 is TGTGCCAGCAGCTCCGTAGAGTTTGAGCAGTTCTTC. It translates to CASSSVEFEQFF.

J is TRBJ1-1 and V is TRBV9; perhaps TRBD1 as D (5 bases). The CDR3 extends over 18 amino acids. Germline CDR1 SGDLS, CDR2 YYNGEE. V lost 0 bases and J lost 1, with 19 bases in between. The CDR3 coding sequence is TGTGCCAGCAGCGTAGTAGGTGGGGATTCAGGGAAGAACACTGAAGCTTTCTTT. Translation: CASSVVGGDSGKNTEAFF. Full variable domain (remainder filled in from reference TRBV9 and TRBJ1-1): DSGVTQTPKHLITATGQRVTLRCSPRSGDLSVYWYQQSLDQGLQFLIQYYNGEERAKGNILERFSAQQFPDLHSELNLSSLELGDSALYFCASSVVGGDSGKNTEAFFGQGTRLTVV.

The rearrangement joins TRBV30 to TRBJ2-4; D uncertain. The germline CDR1 and CDR2 sequences are GTSNPN and SVGIG (reference sequence). The ends were cut back, 0 bases at V and 8 bases at J, with 8 bases in the middle. The CDR3 contains 12 residues. The CDR3 region has the DNA TGTGCCTGGAGTGTAAACCAGGACATTCAGTACTTC. Amino acids: CAWSVNQDIQYF.

The chain uses TRBV5-1 and TRBJ2-1; 13 bases fit TRBD2. Per germline, CDR1 SGHRS and CDR2 YFSETQ. After removal of 0 bases from V and 3 bases from J, the junction contained 6 bases not matched to a gene. The CDR3 is 18 residues long. The CDR3: CASSLGLLAGGNYNEQFF. In DNA, the CDR3 is TGCGCCAGCAGCTTGGGCCTACTAGCGGGAGGGAACTACAATGAGCAGTTCTTC.

This clone was seen a few times. This chain uses TRBV2 with TRBJ1-1; D unresolved. The CDR3 extends over 10 amino acids. Trimming took 10 bases from V and 5 from J, leaving 8 bases between them. CDR1 and CDR2 (germline): SNHLY, FYNNEI. CDR3 in amino acids: CATRGTEAFF. The CDR3 coding sequence is TGTGCCACCCGGGGAACTGAAGCTTTCTTT.

This sequence joins TRBV21-1 and TRBJ2-7; the table's D call of TRBD1 was not tested on the DNA. TRBV21-1 constitutes a pseudogene. This CDR3 has 17 amino acids. The CDR3, as DNA: TGTGCCAGCAGCAAAGAGGGGTCGGGACAGGGAGGTTACGAGCAGTACGTC. It codes for CASSKEGSGQGGYEQYV.

The V and J genes are TRBV19 and TRBJ1-2; no definite D call. V shed 6 bases and J shed 7 bases, with 15 bases lying between them. Germline CDR1 LNHDA, CDR2 SQIVND (reference sequence). This CDR3 spans 13 amino acids. DNA for the CDR3: TGTGCCAGTAGGGGAACCACGGACTTTGGCTACACCTTC. Protein product: CASRGTTDFGYTF.

CDR3 amino acids: CASSLAGHSNQPQHF. The DNA for the CDR3 is TGTGCCAGCAGCTTAGCGGGGCACAGCAATCAGCCCCAGCATTTT. J is TRBJ1-5 and V is TRBV7-2; D possibly corresponds to TRBD1 (5 bases). This CDR3 region has 15 residues. Trimming cost V 0 bases and J 1 base, with 7 bases left between them. Germline loops: CDR1 SGHTA, CDR2 FQGNSA.

The CDR3 loop is CASSSGGANTEAFF. The CDR3 DNA sequence: TGCGCCAGCAGCTCGGGGGGAGCTAACACTGAAGCTTTCTTT. The rearrangement links TRBV5-1 to TRBJ1-1; perhaps TRBD1 as D (5 bases). The V end lost 3 bases, the J end lost 2 bases, and 11 bases lay between the germline ends. Germline V CDR1 and CDR2: SGHRS, YFSETQ. The CDR3 length is 14 residues.

The J gene is TRBJ2-1, the V gene TRBV15, with D tentatively TRBD2 (5 bases). This CDR3 has 14 amino acids. The germline V gene encodes CDR1 LNHNV and CDR2 YYDKDF (reference sequence). V gave up 2 bases and J gave up 6 bases, with 11 bases separating them. The CDR3 here is CATSRLGSLNEQFF. CDR3 DNA sequence: TGTGCCACCAGCAGATTGGGGAGCCTCAATGAGCAGTTCTTC.

The V gene is TRBV11-2, the J gene TRBJ2-7; a possible D gene is TRBD2 (6 bases). This CDR3 has 14 residues. Trimming pared 1 base from V and 3 bases from J, leaving 10 bases between. Germline V gene data show CDR1 as SGHAT and CDR2 as FQNNGV. The CDR3 protein is CASSLGPGSYEQYF. In DNA, the CDR3 is TGTGCCAGCAGCTTAGGCCCCGGGAGCTACGAGCAGTACTTC. The full variable domain, its missing parts supplied by reference TRBV11-2 and TRBJ2-7, is EAGVAQSPRYKIIEKRQSVAFWCNPISGHATLYWYQQILGQGPKLLIQFQNNGVVDDSQLPKDRFSAERLKGVDSTLKIQPAKLEDSAVYLCASSLGPGSYEQYFGPGTRLTVT.

This sequence joins TRBV30 and TRBJ2-3; 10 bases are shared with TRBD1. Germline CDR1 and CDR2: GTSNPN and SVGIG (reference sequence). Losses at the gene ends were 2 bases for V and 3 bases for J; bases not matched to a gene: 5. The CDR3 consists of 15 residues. The CDR3 bases are TGTGCCTGGAGTAAAGTGGGACAGGGGACAGATACGCAGTATTTT. It yields the protein CAWSKVGQGTDTQYF. Based on the CDR3 plus reference TRBV30 and TRBJ2-3, the full variable domain is SQTIHQWPATLVQPVGSPLSLECTVEGTSNPNLYWYRQAAGRGLQLLFYSVGIGQISSEVPQNLSASRPQDRQFILSSKKLLLSDSGFYLCAWSKVGQGTDTQYFGPGTRLTVL.

This chain links TRBV5-8 with TRBJ2-3; unclear D gene. CDR3 length: 13 amino acids. The V end lost 4 bases, the J end lost 4 bases, and 10 bases lay between the germline ends. Germline V gives CDR1 SGHTS, CDR2 YDEGEE. The CDR3 DNA sequence: TGTGCCAGCAGCATCCTAGGATCAGATACGCAGTATTTT. Amino acid sequence: CASSILGSDTQYF.

This chain connects TRBV5-5 to TRBJ1-1; TRBD1 matches 7 bases. CDR1 is SGHKS, CDR2 YYEKEE, per germline (reference sequence). V dropped 4 bases and J dropped 5; count of bases not matched to a gene: 14. This CDR3 comprises 16 residues. DNA for the CDR3: TGTGCCAGCAGCCCCCTTAGAGGGGGCTGGGGGACTGAAGCTTTCTTT. It translates to CASSPLRGGWGTEAFF.

V is TRBV15 and J is TRBJ2-2, with D perhaps TRBD1 (6 bases). In germline, CDR1 is LNHNV, CDR2 YYDKDF (reference sequence). V was pared by 8 bases and J by 0 bases, with 10 bases between. This CDR3 has 14 amino acids. This CDR3 reads CATGQLANTGELFF. As DNA, the CDR3 is TGTGCCACCGGACAGCTCGCGAACACCGGGGAGCTGTTTTTT.

The chain recombines TRBV4-3 with TRBJ1-3; the D gene is possibly TRBD1 (6 bases). This CDR3 spans 14 amino acids. CDR1 and CDR2 from the germline V gene are LGHNA and YSLEER. V lost 1 base and J lost 4, with 8 bases in between. The CDR3 DNA reads as TGCGCCAGCAGCCAAGGGGACAACGGAAACACCATATATTTT. Translation: CASSQGDNGNTIYF.

The chain joins TRBV7-2 to TRBJ1-1; 12 positions match TRBD1. CDR3 size: 14 residues. CDR1 and CDR2 (germline): SGHTA, FQGNSA. The junction had 10 bases not matched to a gene; V was cut back by 6 bases and J by 11 bases. The CDR3 sequence: CASRPTGQGARAFF. For the CDR3, the DNA is TGTGCCAGCAGACCCACGGGACAGGGGGCCCGGGCTTTCTTT.

This chain joins TRBV3-1 (or the pseudogene TRBV3-2) and TRBJ2-1, with a weak D call TRBD1 (5 bases). Trimming removed 3 bases at V and 3 bases at J, with 9 bases between. Germline CDR1 reads LGHDT; CDR2 reads YNNKEL (reference sequence). The CDR3 loop spans 14 amino acids. CDR3 sequence: CASSHGHFYNEQFF. Written as DNA, the CDR3 is TGTGCCAGCAGCCACGGACACTTCTACAATGAGCAGTTCTTC.